This TCR beta chain stems from a study of T cell responses to AZD1222 COVID-19 vaccine. Data came from immunoSEQ multiplex PCR; TCRdb stores just in-frame clones and leaves some out. The sample lists approximately 80,000 clones; roughly nine tenths were seen once. With V trimmed by 5 bases and J by 4 bases, 6 bases remained unmatched. This CDR3 comprises 14 residues. The V gene's germline CDR1 is LNHDA and CDR2 SQIVND (reference sequence). This clone was found a few times. The antigen remains unidentified. Findings and caveats of the study: Repertoires were collected only later (after the peak T cell response had occurred). Clonal diversity was possibly underestimated, and white British individuals and females predominated among donors. Vaccine-associated CD4 TCRs ranged over spike, dominating at 160-218 and 743-854.

The material was peripheral blood, obtained on day 0 of AZD1222 vaccination. V is TRBV19 and J is TRBJ1-2, with TRBD1 matching 8 bases. This receptor was obtained from an adult in good health. This CDR3 is CASSFSTGAYGYTF. The CDR3 nucleotides read TGTGCCAGTAGTTTCTCGACAGGGGCCTATGGCTACACCTTC.